Listed below are T cell receptor beta chains from one sample, sequenced in a study of cytomegalovirus exposure and HLA in healthy donors. Repertoires were generated with immunoSEQ multiplex PCR, while TCRdb's copy carries only in-frame clones and drops some. The table records 120,000 to 150,000 clones, roughly 80% of them present only once. Sequenced sample: PBMCs. All receptors derive from a woman younger than 45 in good health and CMV-seronegative. Both conserved end residues are trimmed from each CDR3.

J gene | V gene | CDR3 protein
TRBJ2-6 | TRBV2 | AGTGTQSSGANVLT
TRBJ2-3 | TRBV6-1 | ASSEFGGADTQY
TRBJ2-5 | TRBV9 | ASSLGDREGETQY
TRBJ2-2 | TRBV6-5 | ASSYSIGDGELF
TRBJ2-7 | TRBV21-1 | ASSKDPLGRSSYEQY
TRBJ2-3 | TRBV5-4 | ASSLTSMADTQY
TRBJ1-1 | TRBV7-2 | ASSLEAEAF
TRBJ2-1 | TRBV7-3 | ASSLSGGAYNEQF
TRBJ2-1 | TRBV7-9 | ASSLVRGPGYNEQF
TRBJ2-2 | TRBV11-1 | ASSLQGAVTGELF
TRBJ1-3 | TRBV7-9 | ASSTLAASGNTIY
TRBJ2-7 | TRBV5-1 | ASSLTSGGYEQY
TRBJ2-1 | TRBV20-1 | SARGRGEQF
TRBJ2-3 | TRBV6-1 | ASSERGAYSTDTQY
TRBJ1-4 | TRBV11-2 | ASSFGTTPEKLF
TRBJ2-2 | TRBV18 | ASSPGGTSSPTGELF
TRBJ2-5 | TRBV28 | ASSFLRQGVRETQY
TRBJ1-1 | TRBV19 | ASSPWTGGLNTEAF
TRBJ2-3 | TRBV2 | ASSELRADTQY
TRBJ2-7 | TRBV5-1 | ASSTGTVQSHEQY
TRBJ2-5 | TRBV4-3 | ASSQRADRGGRETQY
TRBJ1-5 | TRBV5-5 | ASSLDGTGVYSNQPQH
TRBJ2-5 | TRBV6-1 | ASSESGIAGGLKTQY
TRBJ1-1 | TRBV6-6 | ASSYAGTGTEAF
TRBJ2-1 | TRBV7-3 | ASSRELAGVNEQF
TRBJ2-5 | TRBV7-6 | ASTLGGAPQETQY
TRBJ2-1 | TRBV5-1 | ASSLEGGPDNEQF
TRBJ2-1 | TRBV18 | ASSPAGGSYNEQF
TRBJ1-2 | TRBV19 | ASIPTGESALYGYT
TRBJ2-7 | TRBV5-8 | ASSLILGTQDYEQY
TRBJ2-1 | TRBV2 | ASNLAGSAYNEQF
TRBJ1-5 | TRBV27 | ASGKTGTYYQPQH
TRBJ2-7 | TRBV18 | ASFTDSSYEQY
TRBJ1-2 | TRBV6-5 | ASSFRASHGYT
TRBJ2-7 | TRBV6-6 | ASSSLGLVDSYEQY
TRBJ1-1 | TRBV19 | ASSMSQGAHTEAF
TRBJ2-1 | TRBV27 | ASSSLGNEQF